The TCR beta chain under discussion was sequenced for a study of T cell clonality in common variable immunodeficiency. The germline V gene encodes CDR1 MDHEN and CDR2 SYDVKM. J gave up 9 bases and V 5 bases, and 10 bases lay outside the gene matches. The CDR3 has 14 residues. Assay used: immunoSEQ multiplex PCR; TCRdb lists only in-frame clones, some missing. The sample presents roughly 43,000 clones, none singletons. This clone has at least ten counts. The read finishes 3 residues shy of the CDR3 end, and the germline J gene is used to complete it. The source is a person aged 18-70 years in good health. The sequenced material came from peripheral blood mononuclear cells. The rearrangement links TRBV28 to TRBJ1-5; 7 bases map to TRBD1. The CDR3 spells CASSPPETGRPQHF. The CDR3 DNA, read in part, is TGTGCCAGCAGTCCTCCTGAGACAGGGCGGCCC.